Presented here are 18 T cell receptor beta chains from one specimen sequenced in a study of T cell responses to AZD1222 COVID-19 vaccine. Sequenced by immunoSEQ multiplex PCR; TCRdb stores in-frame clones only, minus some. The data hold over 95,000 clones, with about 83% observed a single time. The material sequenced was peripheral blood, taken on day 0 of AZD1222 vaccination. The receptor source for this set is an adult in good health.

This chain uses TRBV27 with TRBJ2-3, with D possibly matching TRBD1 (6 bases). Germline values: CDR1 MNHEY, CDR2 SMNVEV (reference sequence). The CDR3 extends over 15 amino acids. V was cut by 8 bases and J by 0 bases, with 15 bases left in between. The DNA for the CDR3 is TGTGCCAGCCGTAGGGGGAGCGTTAGCACAGATACGCAGTATTTT. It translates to CASRRGSVSTDTQYF.

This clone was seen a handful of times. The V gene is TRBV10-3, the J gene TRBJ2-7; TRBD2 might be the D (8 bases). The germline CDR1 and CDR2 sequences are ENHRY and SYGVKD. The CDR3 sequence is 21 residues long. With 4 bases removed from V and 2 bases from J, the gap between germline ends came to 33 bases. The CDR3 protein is CAISARGVREGPQRFPYEQYF. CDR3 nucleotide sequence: TGTGCCATCAGTGCCAGGGGGGTACGGGAGGGCCCTCAAAGGTTTCCCTACGAGCAGTACTTC.

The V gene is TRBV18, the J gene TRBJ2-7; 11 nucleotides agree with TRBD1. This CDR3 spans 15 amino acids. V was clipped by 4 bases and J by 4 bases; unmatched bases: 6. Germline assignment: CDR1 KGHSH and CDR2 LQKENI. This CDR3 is CASSLSGQGDYEQYF. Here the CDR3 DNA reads TGTGCCAGCTCACTCTCGGGACAGGGGGATTACGAGCAGTACTTC.

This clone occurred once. CDR3: CASRTLAGDTGELFF. DNA of the CDR3: TGCGCCAGCAGGACGCTAGCGGGAGATACCGGGGAGCTGTTTTTT. The chain employs TRBV5-1 and TRBJ2-2; 10 nucleotides agree with TRBD2. Per germline, CDR1 SGHRS and CDR2 YFSETQ. Trimming took 5 bases from V and 5 from J; bases not matched to a gene: 6. The CDR3 has 15 residues.

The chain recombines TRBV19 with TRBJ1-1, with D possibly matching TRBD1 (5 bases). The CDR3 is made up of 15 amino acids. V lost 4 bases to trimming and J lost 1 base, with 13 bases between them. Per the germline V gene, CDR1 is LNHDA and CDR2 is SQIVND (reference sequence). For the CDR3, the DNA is TGTGCCAGTAGTAAGGGCACAGGACAGAACACTGAAGCTTTCTTT. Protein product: CASSKGTGQNTEAFF.

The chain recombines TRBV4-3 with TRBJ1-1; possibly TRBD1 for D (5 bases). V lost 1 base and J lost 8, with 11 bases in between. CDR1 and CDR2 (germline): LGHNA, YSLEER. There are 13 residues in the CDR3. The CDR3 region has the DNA TGCGCCAGCAGCCAAGCTGGGGGGGTAGAAGCTTTCTTT. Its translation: CASSQAGGVEAFF.

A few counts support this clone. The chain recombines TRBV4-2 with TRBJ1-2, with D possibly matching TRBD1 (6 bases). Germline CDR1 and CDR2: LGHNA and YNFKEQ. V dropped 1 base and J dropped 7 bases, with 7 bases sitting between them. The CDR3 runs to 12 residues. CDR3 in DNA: TGTGCCAGCAGCCAAGCCAGGGGTGGCTACACCTTC. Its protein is CASSQARGGYTF.

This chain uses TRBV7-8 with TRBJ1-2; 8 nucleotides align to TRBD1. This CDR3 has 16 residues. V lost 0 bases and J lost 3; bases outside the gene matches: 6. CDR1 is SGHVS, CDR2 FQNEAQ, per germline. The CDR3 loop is CASSLAQGARYYGYTF. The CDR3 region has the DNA TGTGCCAGCAGCTTAGCTCAGGGGGCGCGGTACTATGGCTACACCTTC. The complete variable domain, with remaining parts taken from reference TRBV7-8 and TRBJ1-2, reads GAGVSQSPRYKVAKRGQDVALRCDPISGHVSLFWYQQALGQGPEFLTYFQNEAQLDKSGLPSDRFFAERPEGSVSTLKIQRTQQEDSAVYLCASSLAQGARYYGYTFGSGTRLTVV.

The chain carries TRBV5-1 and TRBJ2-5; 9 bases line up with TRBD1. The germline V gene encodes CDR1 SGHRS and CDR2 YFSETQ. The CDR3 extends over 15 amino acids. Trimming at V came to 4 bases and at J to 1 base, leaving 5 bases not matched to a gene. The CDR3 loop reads CASSGGQGSQETQYF. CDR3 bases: TGCGCCAGCAGCGGGGGACAGGGCTCCCAAGAGACCCAGTACTTC.

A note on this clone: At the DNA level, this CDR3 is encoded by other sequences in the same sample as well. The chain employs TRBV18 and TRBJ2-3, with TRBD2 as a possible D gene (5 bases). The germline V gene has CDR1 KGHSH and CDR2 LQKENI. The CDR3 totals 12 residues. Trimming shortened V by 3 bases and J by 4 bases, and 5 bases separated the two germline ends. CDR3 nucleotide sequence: TGTGCCAGCTCACCCGGGGCAGATACGCAGTATTTT. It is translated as CASSPGADTQYF.

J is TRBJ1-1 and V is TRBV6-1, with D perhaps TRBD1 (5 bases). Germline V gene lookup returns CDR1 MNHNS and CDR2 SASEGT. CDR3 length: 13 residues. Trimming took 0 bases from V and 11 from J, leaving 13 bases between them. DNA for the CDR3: TGTGCCAGCAGTGAAGCTGGGGGGGGACGCGCTTTCTTT. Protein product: CASSEAGGGRAFF.

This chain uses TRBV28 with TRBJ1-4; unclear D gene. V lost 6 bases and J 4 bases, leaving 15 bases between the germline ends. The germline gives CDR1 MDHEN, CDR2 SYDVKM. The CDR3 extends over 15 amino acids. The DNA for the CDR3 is TGTGCCAGCAGGCCCAATGGTATAGGTAATGAAAAACTGTTTTTT. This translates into CASRPNGIGNEKLFF.

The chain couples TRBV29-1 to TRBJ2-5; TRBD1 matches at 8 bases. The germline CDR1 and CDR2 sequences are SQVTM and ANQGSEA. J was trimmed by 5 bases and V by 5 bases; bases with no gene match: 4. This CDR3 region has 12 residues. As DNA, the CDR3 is TGCAGCGTTCCCAGGGGGCGGGAGACCCAGTACTTC. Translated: CSVPRGRETQYF. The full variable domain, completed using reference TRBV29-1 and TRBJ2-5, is SAVISQKPSRDICQRGTSLTIQCQVDSQVTMMFWYRQQPGQSLTLIATANQGSEATYESGFVIDKFPISRPNLTFSTLTVSNMSPEDSSIYLCSVPRGRETQYFGPGTRLLVL.

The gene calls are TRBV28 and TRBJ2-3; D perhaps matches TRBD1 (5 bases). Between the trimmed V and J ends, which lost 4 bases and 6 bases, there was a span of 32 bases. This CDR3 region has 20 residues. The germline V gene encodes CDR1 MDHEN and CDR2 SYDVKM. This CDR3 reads CASSSPKTPLNPPRVDTQYF. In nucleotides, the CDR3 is TGTGCCAGCAGTTCCCCAAAGACACCATTAAACCCTCCCAGGGTGGATACGCAGTATTTT.

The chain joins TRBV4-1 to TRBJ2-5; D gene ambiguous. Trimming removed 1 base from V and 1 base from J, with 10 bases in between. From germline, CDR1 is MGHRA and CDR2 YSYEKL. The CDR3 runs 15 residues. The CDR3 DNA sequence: TGCGCCAGCAGCCAAGGTGGAAGCGTCCAAGAGACCCAGTACTTC. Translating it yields CASSQGGSVQETQYF.

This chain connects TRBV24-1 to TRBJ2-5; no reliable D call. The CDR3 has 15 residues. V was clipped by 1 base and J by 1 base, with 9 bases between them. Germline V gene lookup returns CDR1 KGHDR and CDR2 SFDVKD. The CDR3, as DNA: TGTGCCACCAGTGATTTCGGGCGGATCCAAGAGACCCAGTACTTC. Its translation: CATSDFGRIQETQYF.

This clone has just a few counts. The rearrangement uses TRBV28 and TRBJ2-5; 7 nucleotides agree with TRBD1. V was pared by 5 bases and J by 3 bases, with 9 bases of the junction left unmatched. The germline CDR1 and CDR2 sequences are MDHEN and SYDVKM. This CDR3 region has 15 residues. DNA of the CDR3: TGTGCCAGCAGTCAACTACAGGGGCCAAAAGAGACCCAGTACTTC. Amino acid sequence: CASSQLQGPKETQYF. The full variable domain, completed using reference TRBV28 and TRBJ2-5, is DVKVTQSSRYLVKRTGEKVFLECVQDMDHENMFWYRQDPGLGLRLIYFSYDVKMKEKGDIPEGYSVSREKKERFSLILESASTNQTSMYLCASSQLQGPKETQYFGPGTRLLVL.

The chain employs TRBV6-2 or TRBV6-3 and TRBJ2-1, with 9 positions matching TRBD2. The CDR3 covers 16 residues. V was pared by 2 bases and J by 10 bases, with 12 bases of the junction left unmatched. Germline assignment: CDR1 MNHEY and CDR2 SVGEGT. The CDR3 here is CASSYAITSGRREQFF. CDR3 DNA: TGTGCCAGCAGTTACGCGATTACTAGCGGGCGGCGAGAGCAGTTCTTC.